One sample yielded the 22 T cell receptor beta chains listed below, sequenced in a study of cytomegalovirus exposure and HLA in healthy donors. PCR primers comprised 60 Vbeta and 13 Jbeta primers. The assay was immunoSEQ multiplex PCR, and TCRdb's table has in-frame clones only and misses some. The repertoire has about 70,000 clones, approximately 80% of them found once; the top ten carry under 3%. Sequenced input: PBMCs. The source of these receptors is a girl under 18 in good health and CMV-seropositive.

V usage is TRBV18 and J usage is TRBJ2-2; D is undetermined. This CDR3 has 14 residues. Germline CDR1 is KGHSH and CDR2 is LQKENI. The V end lost 5 bases, the J end lost 1 base, and 8 bases lay between the germline ends. This chain's CDR3 is CASSADKNTGELFF. The CDR3 nucleotides are TGTGCCAGCTCAGCCGACAAGAACACCGGGGAGCTGTTTTTT.

The chain links TRBV11-2 to TRBJ2-7; D gene ambiguous. The CDR3 runs to 13 residues. Trimming left V 4 bases short and J 1 base short, with 8 bases between. The germline CDR1 and CDR2 sequences are SGHAT and FQNNGV. The CDR3 region is CASSSQDSYEQYF. The CDR3 coding sequence is TGTGCCAGCAGCTCACAAGATTCCTACGAGCAGTACTTC.

For this clone: The junction and the germline gene differ at one end; a read error may be behind it. J is TRBJ2-3 and V is TRBV5-6; 10 bases align to TRBD2. The CDR3 totals 13 residues. CDR1 is SGHDT and CDR2 is YYEEEE in the germline V gene. This CDR3 reads CASSHKLSGGPEF. The DNA of the CDR3 is TGTGCCAGCAGCCACAAACTTAGCGGGGGGCCCGAGTTT. The variable domain in full, completed from reference TRBV5-6 and TRBJ2-3, reads DAGVTQSPTHLIKTRGQQVTLRCSPKSGHDTVSWYQQALGQGPQFIFQYYEEEERQRGNFPDRFSGHQFPNYSSELNVNALLLGDSALYLCASSHKLSGGPEFGPGTRLTVL.

This chain joins TRBV29-1 and TRBJ1-1; 7 nucleotides line up with TRBD1. CDR3 length: 12 residues. V gave up 4 bases and J gave up 7 bases; unmatched junction bases: 6. Germline values: CDR1 SQVTM, CDR2 ANQGSEA. This chain's CDR3 is CSVGRGLGEAFF. The CDR3 nucleotides are TGCAGCGTTGGGAGGGGGCTGGGTGAAGCTTTCTTT.

This clone has only a few counts. The genes are TRBV5-1 and TRBJ2-7; D may be TRBD1 (9 bases). Germline values: CDR1 SGHRS, CDR2 YFSETQ. The CDR3 has 15 residues. V lost 6 bases, J lost 2 bases, and 18 bases lay in between. The CDR3 region has the DNA TGCGCCAGCACCCTCGGGGGGGACAGGGCCTACGAGCAGTACTTC. It encodes CASTLGGDRAYEQYF.

The chain employs TRBV7-9 and TRBJ1-2, with D possibly matching TRBD1 (6 bases). Looked up from germline, CDR1 is SEHNR and CDR2 is FQNEAQ (reference sequence). The CDR3 sequence is 15 residues long. Trimming removed 6 bases at V and 2 bases at J, with 16 bases between. CDR3 bases: TGTGCCAGCAGAAACCCACCACAGGGAAACTATGGCTACACCTTC. This codes for CASRNPPQGNYGYTF.

The genes are TRBV5-1 and TRBJ2-1; D is undetermined. Per germline, CDR1 SGHRS and CDR2 YFSETQ. The CDR3 extends over 16 amino acids. V lost 0 bases and J 0 bases, leaving 10 bases between the germline ends. CDR3 sequence: CASSLELPSSYNEQFF. In nucleotides, the CDR3 is TGCGCCAGCAGCTTGGAACTCCCGAGCTCCTACAATGAGCAGTTCTTC.

The genes are TRBV19 and TRBJ1-2, with D tentatively TRBD1 (6 bases). Germline loops: CDR1 LNHDA, CDR2 SQIVND (reference sequence). This CDR3 region has 14 residues. Trimming stripped 7 bases from V and 1 base from J, with 13 bases between. In nucleotides, the CDR3 is TGTGCCAGTAAGGGGGACACATATAACTATGGCTACACCTTC. It codes for CASKGDTYNYGYTF. The whole variable domain, filled in from reference TRBV19 and TRBJ1-2, reads DGGITQSPKYLFRKEGQNVTLSCEQNLNHDAMYWYRQDPGQGLRLIYYSQIVNDFQKGDIAEGYSVSREKKESFPLTVTSAQKNPTAFYLCASKGDTYNYGYTFGSGTRLTVV.

The J gene is TRBJ1-1, the V gene TRBV7-2; TRBD1 matches 7 bases. The CDR3 has 15 residues. The germline gives CDR1 SGHTA, CDR2 FQGNSA. V lost 0 bases and J lost 2; bases outside the gene matches: 3. The CDR3 nucleotides are TGTGCCAGCAGCTTAGCGGGACAGAGAAACACTGAAGCTTTCTTT. It specifies CASSLAGQRNTEAFF. The whole variable domain, filled in from reference TRBV7-2 and TRBJ1-1, reads GAGVSQSPSNKVTEKGKDVELRCDPISGHTALYWYRQSLGQGLEFLIYFQGNSAPDKSGLPSDRFSAERTGGSVSTLTIQRTQQEDSAVYLCASSLAGQRNTEAFFGQGTRLTVV.

The rearrangement links TRBV18 to TRBJ1-2; D is uncertain. CDR1 and CDR2 from the germline V gene are KGHSH and LQKENI. CDR3 length: 13 residues. V gave up 3 bases and J gave up 2 bases, with 7 bases separating them. This chain's CDR3 is CASSPKQNYGYTF. The CDR3 nucleotides read TGTGCCAGCTCACCGAAACAGAACTATGGCTACACCTTC.

The chain carries TRBV2 and TRBJ1-4; 9 nucleotides agree with TRBD1. The germline CDR1 and CDR2 sequences are SNHLY and FYNNEI. The CDR3 totals 14 residues. The junction had 2 bases not matched to a gene; V was cut back by 1 base and J by 8 bases. The CDR3 region has the DNA TGTGCCAGCAGTGAAGACAGGGGGCGAGAAAAACTGTTTTTT. It codes for CASSEDRGREKLFF.

V is TRBV5-1 and J is TRBJ2-1; D is possibly TRBD2 (6 bases). Germline V lookup: CDR1 SGHRS, CDR2 YFSETQ. V was shortened by 1 base and J by 5 bases, with 13 bases between the two germline ends. The CDR3 spans 15 residues. In nucleotides, the CDR3 is TGCGCCAGCAGCTTGATGTCTAGCGCCGACAATGAGCAGTTCTTC. Amino acids: CASSLMSSADNEQFF.

This rearrangement joins TRBV30 to TRBJ2-2; D unclear. Germline CDR1 and CDR2: GTSNPN and SVGIG (reference sequence). The CDR3 runs 14 residues. V lost 0 bases to trimming and J lost 5 bases, with 10 bases between them. The CDR3 nucleotides are TGTGCCTGGAGTGTAACGCGATATACCGGGGAGCTGTTTTTT. The encoded protein is CAWSVTRYTGELFF.

V gene TRBV19 combines with J gene TRBJ1-5; tentatively, D is TRBD1 (6 bases). The V end was cut by 3 bases, the J end by 4 bases, with 10 bases between. The CDR3 extends over 14 amino acids. The germline gives CDR1 LNHDA, CDR2 SQIVND (reference sequence). The CDR3 coding sequence is TGTGCCAGTAGTATGGCGGGGGCAAATCAGCCCCAGCATTTT. Its translation is CASSMAGANQPQHF.

The chain employs TRBV5-1 and TRBJ1-1, with D unclear. The ends were cut back, 0 bases at V and 1 base at J, with 7 bases in the middle. CDR3 length equals 14 residues. CDR1 is SGHRS, CDR2 YFSETQ, per germline. The CDR3 DNA follows: TGCGCCAGCAGCTTGGAACGGGGGAACACTGAAGCTTTCTTT. It translates to CASSLERGNTEAFF.

The chain recombines TRBV25-1 with TRBJ2-1; TRBD1 aligns across 9 bases. V gave up 8 bases and J gave up 9 bases; unmatched junction bases: 11. The V gene's germline CDR1 is MGHDK and CDR2 SYGVNS. The CDR3 covers 14 residues. CDR3 amino acids: CASVPGQGNPEQFF. The CDR3 nucleotides read TGTGCCAGCGTTCCGGGACAGGGTAATCCTGAGCAGTTCTTC.

This clone was seen more than once but under ten times. The chain recombines TRBV11-3 with TRBJ2-3, with D possibly TRBD2 on 6 matching bases. The CDR3 is 14 amino acids. Germline CDR1 SGHNT, CDR2 YENEEA. V dropped 5 bases and J dropped 2 bases, with 11 bases sitting between them. The CDR3: CASSPGLTTDTQYF. In DNA, the CDR3 is TGTGCCAGCAGCCCGGGACTGACCACAGATACGCAGTATTTT.

V and J are TRBV7-8 and TRBJ2-4, with TRBD2 matching 9 bases. The ends lost 1 base at V and 2 bases at J; junction bases unmatched: 6. The CDR3 sequence is 17 residues long. CDR1 and CDR2 from the germline V gene are SGHVS and FQNEAQ. CDR3 loop: CASSLVRREGPKNIQYF. CDR3 coding DNA: TGTGCCAGCAGCTTAGTTCGGCGGGAGGGACCCAAAAACATTCAGTACTTC.

This clone has a handful of counts. The chain employs TRBV29-1 and TRBJ1-1; D is unresolved. This CDR3 spans 11 amino acids. Deletions cut 6 bases from V and 3 bases from J, with 8 bases between. The germline V gene has CDR1 SQVTM and CDR2 ANQGSEA. CDR3 coding DNA: TGCAGCGTCGAACAATACACTGAAGCTTTCTTT. Its protein product is CSVEQYTEAFF.

This chain links TRBV6-4 with TRBJ2-1, with D possibly TRBD1 on 6 matching bases. Germline V CDR1 and CDR2: MRHNA, SNTAGT. With 1 base removed from V and 2 bases from J, the gap between germline ends came to 12 bases. CDR3 size: 16 residues. CDR3 sequence reads: CASSDYGTRPYNEQFF. DNA for the CDR3: TGTGCCAGCAGTGACTATGGGACACGACCCTACAATGAGCAGTTCTTC.

The chain employs TRBV30 and TRBJ2-7, with 8 nucleotides matching TRBD1. The CDR3 covers 11 residues. From germline, CDR1 is GTSNPN and CDR2 SVGIG (reference sequence). J was trimmed by 3 bases and V by 5 bases; bases with no gene match: 0. The CDR3 loop is CAWGQGYEQYF. CDR3 coding DNA: TGTGCCTGGGGACAGGGCTACGAGCAGTACTTC.

This chain links TRBV28 with TRBJ2-7, with TRBD2 identical over 11 bases. Germline CDR1 and CDR2: MDHEN and SYDVKM. The CDR3 totals 15 residues. Losses at the gene ends were 8 bases for V and 1 base for J; bases not matched to a gene: 7. The chain's CDR3 is CASENGLAGSYEQYF. In DNA form, the CDR3 reads TGTGCCAGCGAAAATGGACTAGCGGGTTCCTACGAGCAGTACTTC.